These 5 T cell receptor beta chains were sequenced from one sample in a study of post-analysis software for immune sequencing data. General study results and limits: Four to six TRBV segments were more frequent in patients than controls; TRBV5-6, TRBV5-1 and TRBV20-1 belonged to this group.

Carried by the TCR beta cDNA libraries were unique molecular identifiers. Using its own MiXCR run on the PCR reads, TCRdb lists one record per CDR3 protein. The sample consists of roughly 800,000 distinct CDR3 sequences, roughly 50% of them appearing once. No antigen is known for these receptors. Material for sequencing was blood. The receptors here all came from a girl between 10 and 17 years old with multiple sclerosis.

This clonotype has only one observation. V is TRBV20-1 and J is TRBJ2-1, with TRBD2 matching over 10 bases. CDR3 length: 15 residues. Germline CDR1 and CDR2: DFQATT and SNEGSKA (reference sequence). With 5 bases clipped from V and 4 bases from J, the junction kept 8 bases outside the gene matches. The CDR3 loop reads CSAQGLATQYNEQFF. CDR3 nucleotides: TGCAGTGCTCAGGGACTAGCGACCCAGTACAATGAGCAGTTCTTC.

This clonotype was seen a single time. The V gene is TRBV20-1, the J gene TRBJ2-7; TRBD2 might be the D (5 bases). Germline V gene lookup returns CDR1 DFQATT and CDR2 SNEGSKA (reference sequence). Trimming removed 1 base from V and 0 bases from J, with 10 bases in between. This CDR3 spans 14 amino acids. The CDR3 nucleotides are TGCAGTGCTAGAGGGACTCCGAGCTCCTACGAGCAGTACTTC. It specifies CSARGTPSSYEQYF.

Only a few counts were recorded for this clonotype. The chain carries TRBV20-1 and TRBJ2-3; D is uncertain. The V end was cut by 5 bases, the J end by 3 bases, with 9 bases between. The CDR3 is made up of 12 amino acids. Germline CDR1 reads DFQATT; CDR2 reads SNEGSKA (reference sequence). CDR3 loop: CSAALGTDTQYF. In DNA, the CDR3 is TGCAGTGCTGCGTTGGGGACAGATACGCAGTATTTT.

The rearrangement joins TRBV27 to TRBJ2-3, with TRBD2 matching over 8 bases. Germline values: CDR1 MNHEY, CDR2 SMNVEV (reference sequence). The CDR3 runs to 16 residues. The ends lost 7 bases at V and 2 bases at J; junction bases unmatched: 11. The CDR3 reads CASTLAGARPTDTQYF. The DNA of the CDR3 is TGTGCCAGCACCCTAGCGGGCGCCCGACCCACAGATACGCAGTATTTT.

The chain has TRBV19 and TRBJ1-4; D is undetermined. Germline lookup yields CDR1 LNHDA and CDR2 SQIVND (reference sequence). The CDR3 has 10 amino acids. V was cut by 9 bases and J by 8 bases, with 7 bases left in between. Here the CDR3 DNA reads TGTGCCAGCCGGCGGGAAAAACTGTTTTTT. It yields the protein CASRREKLFF.